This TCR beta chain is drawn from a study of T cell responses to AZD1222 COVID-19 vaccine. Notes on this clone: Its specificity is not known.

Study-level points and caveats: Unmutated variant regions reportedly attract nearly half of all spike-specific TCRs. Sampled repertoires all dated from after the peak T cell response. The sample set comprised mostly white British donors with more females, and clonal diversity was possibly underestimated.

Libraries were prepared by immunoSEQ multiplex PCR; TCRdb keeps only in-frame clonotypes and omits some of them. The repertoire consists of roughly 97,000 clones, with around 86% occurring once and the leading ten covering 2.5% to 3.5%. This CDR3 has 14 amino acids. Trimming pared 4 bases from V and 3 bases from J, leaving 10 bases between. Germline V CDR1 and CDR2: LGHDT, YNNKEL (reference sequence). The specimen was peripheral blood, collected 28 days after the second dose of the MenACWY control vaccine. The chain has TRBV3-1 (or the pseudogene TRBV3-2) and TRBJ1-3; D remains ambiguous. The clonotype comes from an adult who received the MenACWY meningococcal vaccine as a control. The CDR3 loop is CASSRTGGGNTIYF. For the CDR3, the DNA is TGTGCCAGCAGCCGGACCGGTGGTGGAAACACCATATATTTT.